This section outlines one TCR beta chain sequence together with its context. TCRdb's copy holds only in-frame clones and misses some; the assay was immunoSEQ multiplex PCR. The table lists tens of thousands of clones, about 94% of them singletons, with under 0.5% in the top ten. The data were taken from a study of T cell changes during pregnancy in multiple sclerosis. Germline-derived CDR1 and CDR2 are SQVTM and ANQGSEA. Between the trimmed V and J ends, which lost 7 bases and 2 bases, there was a span of 12 bases. The CDR3 loop spans 12 amino acids. Sequenced here: CD4+ T cells from peripheral blood mononuclear cells, sampled in the second trimester of pregnancy. The source of this sequence is a female donor with multiple sclerosis, enrolled in a pregnancy study. This rearrangement joins TRBV29-1 to TRBJ2-7; D call uncertain. The CDR3 loop reads CSGGFPPYEQYF. CDR3 nucleotide sequence: TGCAGCGGAGGTTTCCCTCCCTACGAGCAGTACTTC.